This TCR beta chain was observed in a study of T cell responses to AZD1222 COVID-19 vaccine (dated by TCRdb to about 2021). Turning to the overall study: AZD1222 recipients with second doses at about 4 weeks or about 12 weeks were pooled, because spike-specific TCR depth and breadth did not differ between schedules. A total of just over 230 trial participants underwent TCR sequencing, of whom about 200 had received two doses of AZD1222 and about 25 had received two doses of the MenACWY control vaccine. Trial participants were enrolled by age into 18-55, 56-69 and 70-plus year subgroups, with about 150, 27 and 61 TCR-sequenced participants respectively.

This specimen's time point label, interpreted: baseline before first vaccination. Vaccinee samples were obtained from the UK trials COV001 and COV002, which included a single-blind randomized controlled phase 2/3 trial of AZD1222 (ChAdOx1 nCoV-19) in healthy adults. For TCRbeta chain sequencing, PBMC samples from trial participants were taken at day 0 and at day 28 after the second dose. The CDR3 regions of human TCRbeta chains were subjected to immunosequencing. The published analysis was carried out like this. TCRs in the repertoires were compared against a reference library of SARS-CoV-2-specific TCRs that had been generated with the MIRA antigen-specificity platform. Breadth meant the fraction of unique TCRs that were SARS-CoV-2-associated, whereas depth meant the fraction of total T cells that were SARS-CoV-2-associated. Using the MIRA data, every spike-specific TCR was mapped to the spike region that the TCR reacted to and assigned to either a CD4 or a CD8 class. Log10-transformed breadth and depth values were compared by one-way ANOVA with Sidak's multiple comparisons tests. TCRdb took over this immuneACCESS table, retaining in-frame rearrangements with V and J assigned. Such tables are incomplete; in checked studies, under half of the missing clones stem from an unresolved V gene, and the remainder is unexplained. V and J calls plus clone size are reproduced from that table; the DNA served to infer D and trimming. This sample lists about 120,000 clones; 85% to 95% were detected once. Approximately 3% of the sample is held by the ten biggest clonotypes.

Comments on this clone: The target of this receptor is not known. The sample holds no much larger clone one base away, and base qualities are not on file.

General conclusions and limits of the study: In the small 56-69-year group, the increase in depth fell short of significance, most likely because of low power. Because no day 14 peak-response samples were available, repertoires were characterized only after the peak T cell response. Participants were mostly white British and included more females than males, and it was suggested by the authors that clonal diversity may have been underestimated. CD4 TCRs associated with the vaccine covered the entire spike protein, and the dominant responses were in regions 160-218 and 743-854. Spike-specific TCR breadth and depth rose significantly after two AZD1222 doses compared with day 0 and with MenACWY recipients. Nearly half of unique spike-specific TCRs reportedly recognized epitopes outside regions mutated in the B.1.351 and B.1.1.7 variants. Conclusions about previously exposed vaccinees were limited because only six AZD1222 recipients were SARS-CoV-2 seropositive at baseline.

The source material was peripheral blood, sampled on day 0 of AZD1222 vaccination. This sequence was found in an adult in good health.

The DNA sequence is given as TGTGCCAGCAGCTTAGACGAGACACGCTCCTACGAGCAGTACTTC. This is translated as CASSLDETRSYEQYF. Recombination connected TRBV7-2 to TRBJ2-7, with the identity of the D gene unclear. The germline V gene specifies SGHTA as CDR1 and FQGNSA as CDR2. Reading from cysteine to phenylalanine, the CDR3 counts 15 amino acids. Solely the CDR3 DNA is kept, with 45 bases framed from the first base. V was cut back by 1 base and J by 0 bases, leaving a gap of 10 bases between them. The variable domain in full, with residues beyond the CDR3 obtained from the reference TRBV7-2 and TRBJ2-7 genes, is GAGVSQSPSNKVTEKGKDVELRCDPISGHTALYWYRQSLGQGLEFLIYFQGNSAPDKSGLPSDRFSAERTGGSVSTLTIQRTQQEDSAVYLCASSLDETRSYEQYFGPGTRLTVT.